Included here is one T cell receptor beta chain sequence, with context. Its antigen is currently not known. No much larger clone is present one base from it, and per-base qualities are unavailable. The cohort comprised 666 healthy bone marrow donors. At the time of sampling, every cohort member was nominally healthy, though immune exposures that went unrecorded were likely present. The donor was CMV seronegative and was included in the group of 352 seronegative cohort members. Every donor gave a peripheral blood sample, and the peripheral blood mononuclear cells from that sample were used for TCR beta sequencing. The Qiagen DNeasy Blood Extraction Kit was used to extract genomic DNA from the blood cell samples. This sample was taken from a study of cytomegalovirus exposure and HLA in healthy donors (dated by TCRdb to about 2017). Background for the entire study: In an earlier analysis of 450 to 750 of the donors, about 260 Gb of sequence data and 95 million to 130 million unique TCR beta sequences from about 180 million T cells were reported. Genome-wide SNP genotypes for about 60% of the roughly 700 donors were used in a later genetic analysis, which treated that subset as a discovery cohort. An early release that covered fewer than 750 HLA-typed donors contained around 300 gigabases of sequencing data and around 80 million unique TCR sequences. An earlier analysis of some 500 of the donors applied high-throughput TCR beta sequencing to assess whether each TCR beta V gene segment acted as functional or pseudogenic. In addition to the first cohort of 500 to 850 subjects, a separate validation cohort of 120 different subjects was used. All discovery cohort repertoires had been generated using a single sequencing platform. The study used immunosequencing to profile the T cell repertoires of approximately 690 subjects and linked those repertoires to cytomegalovirus serostatus. Alongside the repertoire data, information on donor age, sex, ethnicity and CMV serostatus was compiled. To predict cytomegalovirus infection status, the study brought together high-throughput TCR immunosequencing, statistical association of individual TCRs with disease status, and machine learning. A handful of DR-DQ haplotypes were handled as single units for association and clustering because linkage in the cohort was strong. The aim of the study was to test whether cataloging public T cell receptors could identify signatures of past pathogen exposure. In the later analysis, no new phenotypic data were used to find candidate immune exposures; instead, reliance was placed on TCR beta sequences and their occurrence across donors. On average, roughly 240,000 unique TCR beta nucleotide sequences were sequenced per donor among 350 to 400 genotyped donors of the cohort, with 15% to 20% of those sequences being non-productive. To study patterns of TCR occurrence, a later analysis re-analyzed previously published TCR beta repertoires from just over 650 donors and added high-resolution HLA genotyping. The number of donors typed differed by locus, with about 620-630 for A, B, C, DRB1 and DQB1, roughly 520 for DQA1, 600 to 610 for DPA1, and approximately 470 for DPB1. Of the approximately 400 genotyped donors, 81% were placed in the genetic ancestry cluster associated with self-reported Caucasian donors. Class I and class II HLA loci were covered by the typing at four-digit resolution. The full study reports these points: The earlier analysis of some 540 of the donors excluded around 17 rarely observed V segments, including chromosome 9 orphons, because counts were too low. A total of about 180 TCR beta chains were listed by the study as associated with cytomegalovirus. A cluster of highly shared sequence variants was judged likely to be a technical artifact of the sequencing pipeline. A later analysis associated about 17,000 TCR beta sequences with specific HLA alleles at a false discovery rate of 0.05. A further reported finding was that TCR beta sequences accurately predicted the HLA-A and HLA-B alleles for most subjects in the first cohort. Presence/absence analyses assumed roughly uniform sequencing depth across donors, an assumption that may not hold. Several of the top co-occurrence clusters appeared to be linked to parvovirus B19, influenza, CMV and Epstein-Barr virus, according to a later analysis. In a later genetic analysis, fewer N-insertions in productive TCRs were reported among donors in an Asian-associated ancestry cluster than the approximately 710-donor mean. The classifier was reported to diagnose cytomegalovirus status with high specificity and sensitivity in both the original cohort and the validation cohort. An earlier analysis of some 560 of the donors showed that most TCR beta V segments appeared in productive rearrangements either about 87% or about 30% of the time, which broadly matched IMGT annotations. Correlated functional status among segregating V segments might reflect linkage disequilibrium, but an unknown experimental factor could not be ruled out. Assigning TCR associations to individual alleles was difficult when HLA alleles, especially DR and DQ, strongly co-occurred. In a later analysis, most CMV-associated TCR beta chains were found to appear HLA-restricted, with HLA associations seemingly driven largely by CMV exposure. This cohort had only TCR beta chains sequenced, and the lack of alpha or paired-chain data limited which features could be detected. For the cohort, immune exposure information was limited to CMV serostatus. In a later analysis, the rate of TCR association differed among HLA loci, with DRB1 alleles having the most associated TCRs and HLA-C alleles having the fewest. The 87-base-pair reads could not distinguish some IMGT-functional V segments, including TRBV6-2 and TRBV6-3, so those segments were excluded. Because HLA typing was unavailable for some donors at each locus, only the typed subset was used in association tests. V-gene and J-gene trimming of TCR beta chains was associated with a missense DCLRE1C variant in a later genetic analysis, and the association was replicated in an independent cohort. It was suggested by the authors that the approach could potentially be generalized to other disease states and immunological phenotypes. Most TCR sequences were seen in very few donors, while some public TCRs were found in many individuals. In vitro tests confirmed that three of the cytomegalovirus-associated TCR beta chains recognize cytomegalovirus antigens. Compared with equally common non-associated chains, HLA-associated TCR beta chains in a later analysis were more clonally expanded and had lower generation probabilities.

The germline V gene provides CDR1 ENHRY and CDR2 SYGVKD. CDR3 length: 18 amino acids, cysteine to phenylalanine. The only DNA kept is the CDR3, 54 bases in frame from the first base. Compared with germline, V lacks 2 bases and J lacks 1 base; bases without a gene match: 8. The library relied on the immunoSEQ multiplex PCR assay. For the multiplex PCR, a mixture combining 60 forward primers for TCR Vbeta segments and 13 reverse primers for TCR Jbeta segments was used. The CDR3 region of rearranged TCR beta genes was amplified from genomic DNA by a multiplex PCR assay. Amplified TCR beta libraries were sequenced as 87-base-pair reads on the Illumina HiSeq System. In the paper's pipeline: A later analysis counted about 80 million unique TCR beta chains across the 666 repertoires, and around 12 million of these chains were shared by at least two donors. Raw reads were error-corrected and collapsed into unique sequences by a nearest-neighbor algorithm in which closely related sequences were merged to remove PCR and sequencing errors. Alignment of CDR3 sequences to IMGT reference sequences was used to assign V, D and J gene segments. For a sequence to be retained, a match of at least six nucleotides was required to both a V gene segment and a J gene segment. Rearrangements were classified as productive when the CDR3 lacked stop codons and remained in frame with V and J, and all other rearrangements were classified as non-productive. CDR3 was defined according to IMGT convention as the region running from the second conserved V-encoded cysteine to the conserved J-encoded phenylalanine. The earlier analysis of about 560 of the donors excluded any sequence lacking an unambiguous match to a single V gene segment. In an earlier analysis of more than 500 of the donors, a V segment was called functional when productive rearrangements were above 56.7%, and segregating when the standard deviation between donors exceeded 5%. A statistical classification framework was developed to diagnose cytomegalovirus status using the catalog of TCR beta chain sequences. In a later analysis, TCR nucleotide sequences were compared against IMGT/GENE-DB human TR gene sequences so that V and J genes could be assigned. The TCRdist pipeline was used in a later analysis to assign CDR3 sequences and most-parsimonious VDJ recombination scenarios. In a later analysis, each TCR beta chain was defined by its CDR3 amino acid sequence together with its V-gene family, and reads lacking a unique V-gene family were excluded. In a later analysis, 500 to 650 highly shared, low-generation-probability nucleotide sequences were removed to address suspected cross-contamination and a sequencing artifact. For each public chain, a later analysis derived a clonal expansion index from normalized ranks of inferred template counts within each repertoire. A later analysis computed generation probabilities with a VDJ recombination model fitted to out-of-frame rearrangements, and checked the results against IGoR. In a later analysis, TCR-TCR, TCR-HLA and TCR-CMV co-occurrence was scored with hypergeometric tests, and a repertoire-size bias correction was applied to TCR pairs. A later analysis estimated false discovery rates by permuting HLA or CMV assignments 20 times. In a later analysis, co-occurring TCRs were grouped using DBSCAN, and TCRdist sequence similarity was added for clustering within HLA-allele-positive subsets. For co-occurrence clustering, repertoires with fewer than 30,000 or more than 120,000 public chains were excluded, along with roughly 5 repertoires with anomalous nucleotide sharing. The clones in this table, taken by TCRdb from immuneACCESS, are in-frame only. Not every clone is retained; where verified, under half of the shortfall comes from an unresolved V gene, and the cause of the rest is unknown. V, J and clone size reflect that table, while D and trimming were determined from the DNA. This sample is represented by 60,000 to 70,000 clones; approximately 78% of them were singletons. The ten largest make up approximately 9.9% of the sample.

Sequenced material: PBMCs. The source of this sequence is a middle-aged man in good health and CMV-seronegative. Rearrangement joined TRBV10-3 to TRBJ2-4; TRBD1 aligns with 10 central bases. The sequence in DNA is TGTGCCATCAGTGAGGGACAGGGGGGCAAAGGGGCCAAAAACATTCAGTACTTC. This translates into CAISEGQGGKGAKNIQYF.